These T cell receptor beta chains were read from a single sample in a study of T-cell reconstitution after alpha-beta-depleted transplantation in children. TCRdb re-analysed the PCR reads in MiXCR, keeping a single row per CDR3 protein. The sample has a few hundred thousand distinct CDR3 sequences; 10% to 15% are singletons. The specimen comprised PBMCs, mostly from graft donor cells, sampled 360 days after TCRalphabeta/CD19-depleted stem cell transplant. The receptor source for this set is a male patient aged 5 to 17 who had a stem cell transplant for acute myeloid leukemia, so the T cells may come from the graft donor. CDR3s include the opening cysteine and the closing phenylalanine or tryptophan. Each record gives: CDR3 protein, CDR3 DNA, J gene, D gene, clone size, V gene. The D gene is left open where the match is weak. Rows may omit the clone size; those that give it use once, few, many or a size class.

CDR3 protein: CASSVGHVLLEEQYF
CDR3 DNA: TGTGCCAGCAGCGTCGGACACGTTTTGTTGGAGGAGCAGTACTTC
J gene: TRBJ2-7
D gene: .
clone size: few
V gene: TRBV9

CDR3 protein: CATSMSFSYEQYF
CDR3 DNA: TGTGCCACCAGCATGAGCTTCTCCTACGAGCAGTACTTC
J gene: TRBJ2-7
D gene: .
clone size: .
V gene: TRBV15

CDR3 protein: CASSLTTVKGYEQYF
CDR3 DNA: TGTGCCAGCAGTTTAACAACAGTAAAGGGCTACGAGCAGTACTTC
J gene: TRBJ2-7
D gene: .
clone size: few
V gene: TRBV12-3/TRBV12-4

CDR3 protein: CASSQDDPLEDVYEQYF
CDR3 DNA: TGTGCCAGCAGCCAAGATGATCCCCTAGAAGATGTCTACGAGCAGTACTTC
J gene: TRBJ2-7
D gene: .
clone size: .
V gene: TRBV3-1

CDR3 protein: CSARDPAGAFYNEQFF
CDR3 DNA: TGCAGTGCTAGAGATCCTGCCGGGGCTTTCTACAATGAGCAGTTCTTC
J gene: TRBJ2-1
D gene: .
clone size: .
V gene: TRBV20-1

CDR3 protein: CASSSPRGFGNEQFF
CDR3 DNA: TGTGCCAGCAGTTCCCCTAGAGGGTTCGGCAATGAGCAGTTCTTC
J gene: TRBJ2-1
D gene: .
clone size: few
V gene: TRBV12-3/TRBV12-4

CDR3 protein: CASSSWTGADTQYF
CDR3 DNA: TGTGCCAGCAGCTCATGGACAGGGGCAGATACGCAGTATTTT
J gene: TRBJ2-3
D gene: TRBD1
clone size: few
V gene: TRBV7-2

CDR3 protein: CASSRLRTYEQYF
CDR3 DNA: TGCGCCAGCAGCCGGCTACGGACCTACGAGCAGTACTTC
J gene: TRBJ2-7
D gene: .
clone size: many
V gene: TRBV5-1

CDR3 protein: CASSRFRALTGELFF
CDR3 DNA: TGTGCCAGCAGTCGATTTCGGGCCCTCACCGGGGAGCTGTTTTTT
J gene: TRBJ2-2
D gene: .
clone size: .
V gene: TRBV7-2

CDR3 protein: CASSPLAGGTEAFF
CDR3 DNA: TGTGCCAGCAGCCCCCTGGCGGGAGGCACTGAAGCTTTCTTT
J gene: TRBJ1-1
D gene: .
clone size: few
V gene: TRBV7-9

CDR3 protein: CASSSGLAGGGWYEQYF
CDR3 DNA: TGTGCCAGCAGCTCCGGACTAGCGGGAGGAGGTTGGTACGAGCAGTACTTC
J gene: TRBJ2-7
D gene: TRBD2
clone size: few
V gene: TRBV7-6

CDR3 protein: CASSYTSGRSGGTQYF
CDR3 DNA: TGTGCCAGCAGTTACACTAGCGGGAGATCTGGGGGTACGCAGTATTTT
J gene: TRBJ2-3
D gene: TRBD2
clone size: many
V gene: TRBV6-5